This section outlines one T cell receptor beta chain sequence together with its context. Its specificity is unknown. This may come from a read error, since a much larger clone is one base off. The data are from a study of blood T cells in healthy people across ages. Study in general: In model experiments, template switching was able to capture about one barcoded beta molecule for every two T cells that were present. Findings of the study overall: Expanded clonotype shifts may have been confounded, as the donors had an unknown CMV status. Naive CD4+ cells and diversity were both higher in long-lived donors than in aged donors.

Together with a sample-barcoded 5' primer, a J-beta primer mix was included in a second PCR lasting about 7 to 11 cycles. Sequencing recovered at least 2.5 million CDR3-containing paired-end reads from each sample. TCRdb redid the calling of the 5' RACE reads with MiXCR, one entry per CDR3 protein. Here the sample spans about 830,000 distinct CDR3 sequences, 62% being singletons. The germline gives CDR1 ENHRY, CDR2 SYGVKD. The CDR3 is 14 amino acids. The sequenced sample was blood. The chain recombines TRBV10-3 with TRBJ2-3, with D hard to call. The sequence came from a man aged 25-40 years in good health. Here the CDR3 reads CATAESEISDTRYF. DNA for the CDR3: TGTGCCACCGCCGAGTCGGAAATTTCAGATACGCGGTATTTT.